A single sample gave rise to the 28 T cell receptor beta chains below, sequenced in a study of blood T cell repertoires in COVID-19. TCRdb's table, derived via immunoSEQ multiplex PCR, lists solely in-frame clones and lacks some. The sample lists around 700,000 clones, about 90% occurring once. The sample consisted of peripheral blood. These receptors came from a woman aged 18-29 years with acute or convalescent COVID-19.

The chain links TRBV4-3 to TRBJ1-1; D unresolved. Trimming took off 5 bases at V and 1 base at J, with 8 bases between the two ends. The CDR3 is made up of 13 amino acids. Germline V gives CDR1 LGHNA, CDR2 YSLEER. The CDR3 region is CASSSSGNTEAFF. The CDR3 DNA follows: TGCGCCAGCAGCTCCTCCGGGAACACTGAAGCTTTCTTT.

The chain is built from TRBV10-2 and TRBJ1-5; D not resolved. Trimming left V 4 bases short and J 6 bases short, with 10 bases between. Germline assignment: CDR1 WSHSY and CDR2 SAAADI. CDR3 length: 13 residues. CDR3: CASSAAGSQPQHF. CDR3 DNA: TGCGCCAGCAGTGCCGCGGGTTCTCAGCCCCAGCATTTT.

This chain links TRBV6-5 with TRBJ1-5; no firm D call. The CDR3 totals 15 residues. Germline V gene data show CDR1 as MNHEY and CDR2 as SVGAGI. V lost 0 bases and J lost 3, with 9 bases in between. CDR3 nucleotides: TGTGCCAGCAGTTACTCCCAGTCCCCCAATCAGCCCCAGCATTTT. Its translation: CASSYSQSPNQPQHF.

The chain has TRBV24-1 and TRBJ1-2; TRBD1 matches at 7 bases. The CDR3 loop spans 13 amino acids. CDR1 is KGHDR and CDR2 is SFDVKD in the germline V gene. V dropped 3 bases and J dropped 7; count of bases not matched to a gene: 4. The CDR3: CATSDPHRGGYTF. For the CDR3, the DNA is TGTGCCACCAGTGATCCCCACAGGGGTGGCTACACCTTC.

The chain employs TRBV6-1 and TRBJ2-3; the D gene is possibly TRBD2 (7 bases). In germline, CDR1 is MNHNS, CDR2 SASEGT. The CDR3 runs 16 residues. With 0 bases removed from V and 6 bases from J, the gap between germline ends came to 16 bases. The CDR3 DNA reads TGTGCCAGCAGTGAAGCGCTGGCGCGGGGGCGGGATACGCAGTATTTT. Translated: CASSEALARGRDTQYF.

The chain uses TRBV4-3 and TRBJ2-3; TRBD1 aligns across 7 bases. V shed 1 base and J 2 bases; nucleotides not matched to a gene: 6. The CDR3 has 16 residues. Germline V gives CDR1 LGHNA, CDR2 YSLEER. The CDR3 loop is CASSQATGVVTDTQYF. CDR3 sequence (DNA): TGCGCCAGCAGCCAAGCAACAGGGGTCGTCACAGATACGCAGTATTTT.

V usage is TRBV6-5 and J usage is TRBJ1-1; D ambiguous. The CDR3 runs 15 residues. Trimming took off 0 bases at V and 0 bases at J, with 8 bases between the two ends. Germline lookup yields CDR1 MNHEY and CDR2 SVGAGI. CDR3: CASSYSWALNTEAFF. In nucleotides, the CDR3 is TGTGCCAGCAGTTACTCATGGGCTTTGAACACTGAAGCTTTCTTT.

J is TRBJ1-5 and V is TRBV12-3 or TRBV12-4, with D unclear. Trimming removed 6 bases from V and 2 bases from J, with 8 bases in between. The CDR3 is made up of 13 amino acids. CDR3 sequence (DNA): TGTGCCAGCAGCATAAGAGGCAATCAGCCCCAGCATTTT. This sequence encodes CASSIRGNQPQHF.

CDR3 DNA sequence: TGTGCCAGCAGCCCCCGGGGGACGGGGGTTTACGAGCAGTACTTC. It is translated as CASSPRGTGVYEQYF. This chain connects TRBV27 to TRBJ2-7; D perhaps matches TRBD2 (6 bases). Germline V lookup: CDR1 MNHEY, CDR2 SMNVEV (reference sequence). V was cut by 6 bases and J by 4 bases, with 19 bases left in between. The CDR3 spans 15 residues.

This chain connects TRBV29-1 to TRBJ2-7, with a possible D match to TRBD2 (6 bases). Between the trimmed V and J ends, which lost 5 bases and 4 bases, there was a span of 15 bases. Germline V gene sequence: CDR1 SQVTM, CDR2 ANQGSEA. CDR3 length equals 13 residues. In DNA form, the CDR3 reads TGCAGCGTTCCGGGAGCTGCGGGGTACGAGCAGTACTTC. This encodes CSVPGAAGYEQYF.

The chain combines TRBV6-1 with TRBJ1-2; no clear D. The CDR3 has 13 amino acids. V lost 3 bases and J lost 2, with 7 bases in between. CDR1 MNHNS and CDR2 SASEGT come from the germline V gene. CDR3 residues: CASSETSNYGYTF. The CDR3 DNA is TGTGCCAGCAGTGAGACAAGCAACTATGGCTACACCTTC.

The DNA for the CDR3 is TGTGCCAGCAGCCATCCGGGACAGGGGAACTACGAGCAGTACTTC. Encoded protein: CASSHPGQGNYEQYF. The chain joins TRBV6-1 to TRBJ2-7; 10 nucleotides match TRBD1. The CDR3 totals 15 residues. J gave up 3 bases and V 6 bases, and 8 bases lay outside the gene matches. Germline V gives CDR1 MNHNS, CDR2 SASEGT.

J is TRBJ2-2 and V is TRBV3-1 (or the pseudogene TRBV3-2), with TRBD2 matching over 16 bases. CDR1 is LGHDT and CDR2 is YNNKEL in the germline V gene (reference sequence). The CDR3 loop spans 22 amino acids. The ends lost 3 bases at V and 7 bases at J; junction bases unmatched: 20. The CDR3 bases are TGTGCCAGCAGCCACTTAATCTCCGGGACTAGCGGGGGGGCGGATGACGGCGGGGAGCTGTTTTTT. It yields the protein CASSHLISGTSGGADDGGELFF.

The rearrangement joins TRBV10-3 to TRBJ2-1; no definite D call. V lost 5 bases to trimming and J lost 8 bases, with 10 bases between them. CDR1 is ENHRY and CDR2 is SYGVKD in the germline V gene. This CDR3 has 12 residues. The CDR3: CAISYMEHEQFF. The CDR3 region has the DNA TGTGCCATCAGTTATATGGAGCATGAGCAGTTCTTC.

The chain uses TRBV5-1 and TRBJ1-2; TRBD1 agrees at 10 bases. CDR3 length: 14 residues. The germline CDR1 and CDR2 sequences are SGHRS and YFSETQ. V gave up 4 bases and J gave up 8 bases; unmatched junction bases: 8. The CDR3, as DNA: TGCGCCAGCAGCGGCGACAGGGGGCCAAGGGGCTACACCTTC. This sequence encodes CASSGDRGPRGYTF.

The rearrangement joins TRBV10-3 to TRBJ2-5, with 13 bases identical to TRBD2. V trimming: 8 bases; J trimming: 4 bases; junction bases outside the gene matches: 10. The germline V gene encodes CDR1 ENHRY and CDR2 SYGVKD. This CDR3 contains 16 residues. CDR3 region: CAIAPHGTSGTETQYF. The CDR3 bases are TGTGCCATCGCCCCCCACGGGACTAGCGGGACAGAGACCCAGTACTTC.

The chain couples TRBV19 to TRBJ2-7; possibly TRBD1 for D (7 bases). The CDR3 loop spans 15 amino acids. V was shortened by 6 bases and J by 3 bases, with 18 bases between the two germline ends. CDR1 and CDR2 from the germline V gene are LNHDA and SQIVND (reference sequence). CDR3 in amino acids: CASRSPLQGGYEQYF. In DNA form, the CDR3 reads TGTGCCAGTAGATCACCGCTCCAGGGGGGCTACGAGCAGTACTTC.

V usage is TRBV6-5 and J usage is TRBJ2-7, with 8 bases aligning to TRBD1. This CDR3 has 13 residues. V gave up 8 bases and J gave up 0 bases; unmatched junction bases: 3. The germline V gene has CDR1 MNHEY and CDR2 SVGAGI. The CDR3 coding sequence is TGTGCCAGCCAGACAGGGGCCTCCTACGAGCAGTACTTC. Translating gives CASQTGASYEQYF.

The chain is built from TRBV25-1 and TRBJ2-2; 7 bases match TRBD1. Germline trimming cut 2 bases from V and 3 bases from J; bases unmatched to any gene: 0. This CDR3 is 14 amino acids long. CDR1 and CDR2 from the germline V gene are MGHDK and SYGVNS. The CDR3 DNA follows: TGTGCCAGCAGTGAACAGGGGGACACCGGGGAGCTGTTTTTT. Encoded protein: CASSEQGDTGELFF. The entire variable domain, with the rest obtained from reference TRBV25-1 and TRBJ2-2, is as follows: EADIYQTPRYLVIGTGKKITLECSQTMGHDKMYWYQQDPGMELHLIHYSYGVNSTEKGDLSSESTVSRIRTEHFPLTLESARPSHTSQYLCASSEQGDTGELFFGEGSRLTVL.

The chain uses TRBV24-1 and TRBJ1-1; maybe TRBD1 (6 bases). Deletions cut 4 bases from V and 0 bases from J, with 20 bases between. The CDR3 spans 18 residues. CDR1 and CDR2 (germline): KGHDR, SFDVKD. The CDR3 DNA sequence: TGTGCCACCAGTGACCGTTACGAGGACAGCGACATGAACACTGAAGCTTTCTTT. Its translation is CATSDRYEDSDMNTEAFF.

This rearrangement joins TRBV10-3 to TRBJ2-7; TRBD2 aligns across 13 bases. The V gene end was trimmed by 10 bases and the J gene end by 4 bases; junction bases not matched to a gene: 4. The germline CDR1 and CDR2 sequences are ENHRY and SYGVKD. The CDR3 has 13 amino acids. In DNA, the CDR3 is TGTGCCACTAGGACTAGCGGGGGTTACGAGCAGTACTTC. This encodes CATRTSGGYEQYF.

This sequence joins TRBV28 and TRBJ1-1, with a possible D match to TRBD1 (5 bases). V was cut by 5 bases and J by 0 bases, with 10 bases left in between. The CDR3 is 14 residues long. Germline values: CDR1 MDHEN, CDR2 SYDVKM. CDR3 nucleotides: TGTGCCAGCAGTCAGACAGCTTTGAACACTGAAGCTTTCTTT. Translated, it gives CASSQTALNTEAFF.

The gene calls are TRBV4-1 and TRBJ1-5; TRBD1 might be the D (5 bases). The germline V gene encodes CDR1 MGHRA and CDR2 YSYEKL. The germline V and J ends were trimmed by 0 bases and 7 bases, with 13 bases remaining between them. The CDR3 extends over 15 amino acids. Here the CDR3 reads CASSQDQGGAQPQHF. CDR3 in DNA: TGCGCCAGCAGCCAAGATCAAGGCGGGGCCCAGCCCCAGCATTTT.

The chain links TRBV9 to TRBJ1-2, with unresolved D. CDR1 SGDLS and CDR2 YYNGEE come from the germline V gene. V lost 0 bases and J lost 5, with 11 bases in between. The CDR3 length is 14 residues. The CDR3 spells CASSVGEGPYGYTF. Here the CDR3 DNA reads TGTGCCAGCAGCGTAGGGGAGGGCCCATATGGCTACACCTTC. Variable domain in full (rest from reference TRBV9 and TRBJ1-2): DSGVTQTPKHLITATGQRVTLRCSPRSGDLSVYWYQQSLDQGLQFLIQYYNGEERAKGNILERFSAQQFPDLHSELNLSSLELGDSALYFCASSVGEGPYGYTFGSGTRLTVV.

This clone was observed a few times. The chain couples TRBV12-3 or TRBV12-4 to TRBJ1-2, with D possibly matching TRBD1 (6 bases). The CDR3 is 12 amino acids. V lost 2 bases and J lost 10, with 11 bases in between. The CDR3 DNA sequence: TGTGCCAGCAGTTTAAACAGGGCGGACTACACCTTC. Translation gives CASSLNRADYTF.

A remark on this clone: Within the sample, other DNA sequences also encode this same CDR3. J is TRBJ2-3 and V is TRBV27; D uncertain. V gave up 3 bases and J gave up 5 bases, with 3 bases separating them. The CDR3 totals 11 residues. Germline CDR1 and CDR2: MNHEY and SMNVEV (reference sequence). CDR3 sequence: CASSFLDTQYF. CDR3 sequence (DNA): TGTGCCAGCAGTTTCTTAGATACGCAGTATTTT.

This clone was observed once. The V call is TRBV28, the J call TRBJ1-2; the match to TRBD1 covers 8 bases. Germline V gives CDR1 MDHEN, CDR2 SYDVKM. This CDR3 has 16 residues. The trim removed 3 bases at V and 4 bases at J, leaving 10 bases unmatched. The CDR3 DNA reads TGTGCCAGCAGTTTCGGATCGACAGGGGCCAGCTATGGCTACACCTTC. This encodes CASSFGSTGASYGYTF.

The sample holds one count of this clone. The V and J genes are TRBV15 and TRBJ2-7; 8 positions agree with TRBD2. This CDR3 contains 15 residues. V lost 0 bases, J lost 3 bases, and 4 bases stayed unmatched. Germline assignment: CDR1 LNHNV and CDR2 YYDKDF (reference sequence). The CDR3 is CATSRDPGGGYEQYF. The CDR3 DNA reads TGTGCCACCAGCAGAGATCCCGGGGGGGGCTACGAGCAGTACTTC.